Listed here is a single T cell receptor (beta chain). This specimen comes from a study of T cells expressing NK-cell markers. The CDR3 is made up of 13 amino acids. Germline V gene lookup returns CDR1 DFQATT and CDR2 SNEGSKA (reference sequence). TCRdb re-called the 5' RACE reads; every CDR3 protein appears as one record, without DNA. The sample holds 350,000 to 450,000 distinct CDR3 sequences. The J gene is TRBJ2-5, the V gene TRBV20-1; TCRdb outputs TRBD1, but without DNA this stays unchecked. The source is a man aged 18-69 years in good health. Sequencing input: blood T cells: a sorted CD56 or NKG2C T cell subset, CD4+ or CD8+ T cells, or bulk PBMC T cells (not recorded which). CDR3 loop: CSAGAGYQETQYF.